The 16 T cell receptor beta chains given below trace back to one sample, sequenced in a study of early T cells in non-severe SARS-CoV-2 infection. One entry per CDR3 protein, called by TCRdb with MiXCR from the 5' RACE reads. The sample lists tens of thousands of distinct CDR3 sequences; over 4.5% were seen once. Sequencing used whole blood, obtained at baseline. The receptors were gathered from an adult who was a healthcare worker with PCR-confirmed SARS-CoV-2 infection or an uninfected control (not recorded which).

This clonotype was observed at least ten times. The J gene is TRBJ2-1, the V gene TRBV3-1; TRBD2 matches 8 bases. This CDR3 has 17 residues. The germline CDR1 and CDR2 sequences are LGHDT and YNNKEL (reference sequence). Trimming at V came to 1 base and at J to 5 bases, leaving 10 bases not matched to a gene. CDR3 residues: CASSQVDSGSPHNEQFF. The DNA for the CDR3 is TGTGCCAGCAGCCAAGTAGACAGCGGGAGCCCCCACAATGAGCAGTTCTTC.

This clonotype was seen many times. The chain combines TRBV4-3 with TRBJ1-1, with 10 bases identical to TRBD1. The germline V gene has CDR1 LGHNA and CDR2 YSLEER. The CDR3 sequence is 17 residues long. The junction had 9 bases not matched to a gene; V was cut back by 1 base and J by 4 bases. The DNA of the CDR3 is TGCGCCAGCAGCCAAGGGACAGGGGGTGTTGGAAGCACTGAAGCTTTCTTT. It encodes CASSQGTGGVGSTEAFF.

This clonotype was counted ten times or more. The CDR3 spells CASYLSGMSSYNEQFF. The DNA of the CDR3 is TGTGCCAGCTACCTAAGCGGGATGAGCTCCTACAATGAGCAGTTCTTC. The chain is built from TRBV7-8 and TRBJ2-1; 7 bases are shared with TRBD2. V lost 8 bases to trimming and J lost 0 bases; unmatched junction nucleotides: 10. The CDR3 is made up of 16 amino acids. The germline CDR1 and CDR2 sequences are SGHVS and FQNEAQ.

This clonotype has at least ten counts. The CDR3 spells CSAVRGSHSYEQYF. CDR3 DNA: TGCAGTGCTGTCAGGGGGTCACACTCCTACGAGCAGTACTTC. The chain couples TRBV20-1 to TRBJ2-7, with TRBD1 matching over 7 bases. The CDR3 length is 14 residues. J was trimmed by 0 bases and V by 5 bases; bases with no gene match: 7. Germline CDR1 DFQATT, CDR2 SNEGSKA (reference sequence).

This clonotype was seen repeatedly, ten times or more. The chain couples TRBV7-2 to TRBJ1-1, with TRBD1 matching 7 bases. The junction had 4 bases not matched to a gene; V was cut back by 3 bases and J by 3 bases. This CDR3 has 14 residues. The germline V gene has CDR1 SGHTA and CDR2 FQGNSA. The chain's CDR3 is CASSFKGGHTEAFF. The DNA of the CDR3 is TGTGCCAGCAGCTTCAAAGGGGGCCACACTGAAGCTTTCTTT.

This clonotype was recorded many times. V is TRBV2 and J is TRBJ1-1, with TRBD1 identical over 10 bases. Germline assignment: CDR1 SNHLY and CDR2 FYNNEI. The CDR3 extends over 16 amino acids. V dropped 7 bases and J dropped 4; count of bases not matched to a gene: 12. The CDR3 DNA reads TGTGCCAGCACCCCCGCCGGACAGGGGGGTTTCACTGAAGCTTTCTTT. Translation: CASTPAGQGGFTEAFF.

This clonotype was seen many times. The chain employs TRBV14 and TRBJ1-1; unclear D gene. Germline V gene sequence: CDR1 SGHDN, CDR2 FVKESK. CDR3 length: 14 amino acids. Between the trimmed V and J ends, which lost 3 bases and 10 bases, there was a span of 18 bases. The CDR3 sequence is CASSQMYPGFVAFF. CDR3 bases: TGTGCCAGCAGCCAGATGTACCCTGGTTTCGTAGCTTTCTTT.

This clonotype was detected only a few times. The J gene is TRBJ2-1, the V gene TRBV6-1; no definite D call. Germline CDR1 reads MNHNS; CDR2 reads SASEGT. CDR3 length: 14 residues. The V and J ends lost 2 bases and 9 bases respectively, with 14 bases between them. As DNA, the CDR3 is TGTGCCAGCAGTGAAATGGTTGGCGTCGGTGAGCAGTTCTTC. Protein product: CASSEMVGVGEQFF.

This chain uses TRBV29-1 with TRBJ1-1; D is undetermined. Germline values: CDR1 SQVTM, CDR2 ANQGSEA. V gave up 6 bases and J gave up 5 bases, with 7 bases separating them. The CDR3 is 10 amino acids. The CDR3: CSVLDTEAFF. CDR3 DNA sequence: TGCAGCGTCCTAGATACTGAAGCTTTCTTT.

This clonotype appeared many times. The V and J genes are TRBV20-1 and TRBJ2-7; 7 bases line up with TRBD1. This CDR3 spans 14 amino acids. Trimming cost V 3 bases and J 0 bases; bases outside gene matches: 5. Per germline, CDR1 DFQATT and CDR2 SNEGSKA (reference sequence). The CDR3 region has the DNA TGCAGTGCTAGCCCAGGGGGAACCTCCTACGAGCAGTACTTC. Translation gives CSASPGGTSYEQYF.

This clonotype was seen a few times. The genes are TRBV20-1 and TRBJ2-3, with 8 bases aligning to TRBD1. CDR1 DFQATT and CDR2 SNEGSKA come from the germline V gene (reference sequence). After removal of 2 bases from V and 4 bases from J, the junction contained 8 bases not matched to a gene. The CDR3 runs to 15 residues. The CDR3 DNA reads TGCAGTGCTAGACGGACAGGGATCAGGGCAGATACGCAGTATTTT. Residues: CSARRTGIRADTQYF.

This clonotype was observed many times. This chain uses TRBV27 with TRBJ2-1; 13 positions match TRBD2. The CDR3 is 19 amino acids. Germline V gene sequence: CDR1 MNHEY, CDR2 SMNVEV (reference sequence). V was clipped by 3 bases and J by 0 bases; unmatched bases: 8. CDR3 in DNA: TGTGCCAGCAGTTTTTTCCGGACTAGCGGGAGCAGCTCCTACAATGAGCAGTTCTTC. Residues: CASSFFRTSGSSSYNEQFF.

Many counts were recorded for this clonotype. V gene TRBV20-1 combines with J gene TRBJ1-3, with TRBD1 identical over 7 bases. CDR1 DFQATT and CDR2 SNEGSKA come from the germline V gene (reference sequence). CDR3 length: 12 amino acids. The V segment lost 4 bases and the J segment 8 bases; nucleotides outside the gene matches: 5. The CDR3 DNA is TGCAGTGCTATAGGGGGCCTCGACACCATATATTTT. Amino acid sequence: CSAIGGLDTIYF.

The chain joins TRBV7-2 to TRBJ2-1; D is tentatively TRBD1 or TRBD2 (5 bases each). Germline CDR1 is SGHTA and CDR2 is FQGNSA. The CDR3 has 19 amino acids. The V end lost 2 bases, the J end lost 0 bases, and 20 bases lay between the germline ends. CDR3 in amino acids: CASSLKGLVSANSYNEQFF. CDR3 nucleotides: TGTGCCAGCAGCTTAAAGGGGCTGGTTAGCGCTAACTCCTACAATGAGCAGTTCTTC. Supplemented by reference TRBV7-2 and TRBJ2-1, the full variable domain reads GAGVSQSPSNKVTEKGKDVELRCDPISGHTALYWYRQSLGQGLEFLIYFQGNSAPDKSGLPSDRFSAERTGGSVSTLTIQRTQQEDSAVYLCASSLKGLVSANSYNEQFFGPGTRLTVL.

In the case of this clonotype: One junction end does not reproduce the germline sequence, and a read error may be involved. The V and J genes are TRBV11-2 and TRBJ2-7; 7 positions match TRBD1. CDR3 length: 14 residues. The germline V gene has CDR1 SGHAT and CDR2 FQNNGV. This CDR3 is CASDKTGSSYERYF. In DNA, the CDR3 is TGTGCCAGCGACAAGACAGGGAGCTCCTACGAGCGGTACTTC.

This clonotype has a handful of counts. CDR3 nucleotide sequence: TGCAGTGCTAGACCTCTTACAGGGAATTCACCCCTCCACTTT. It yields the protein CSARPLTGNSPLHF. V gene TRBV20-1 combines with J gene TRBJ1-6; possible D gene TRBD1, 6 bases. Germline CDR1 and CDR2: DFQATT and SNEGSKA (reference sequence). The CDR3 consists of 14 residues. Deletions cut 2 bases from V and 7 bases from J, with 12 bases between.